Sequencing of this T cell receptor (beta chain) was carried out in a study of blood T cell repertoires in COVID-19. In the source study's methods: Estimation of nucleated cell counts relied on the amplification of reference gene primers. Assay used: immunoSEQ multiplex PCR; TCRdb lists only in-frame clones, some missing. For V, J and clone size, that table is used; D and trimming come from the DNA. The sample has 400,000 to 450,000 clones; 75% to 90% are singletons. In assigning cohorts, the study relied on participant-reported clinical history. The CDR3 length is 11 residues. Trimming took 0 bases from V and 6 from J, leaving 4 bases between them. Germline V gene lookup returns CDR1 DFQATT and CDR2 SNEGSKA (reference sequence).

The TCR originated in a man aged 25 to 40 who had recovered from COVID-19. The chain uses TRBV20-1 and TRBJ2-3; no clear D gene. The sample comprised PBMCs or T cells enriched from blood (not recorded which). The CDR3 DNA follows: TGCAGTGCTAGAGACCTGGATACGCAGTATTTT. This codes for CSARDLDTQYF.